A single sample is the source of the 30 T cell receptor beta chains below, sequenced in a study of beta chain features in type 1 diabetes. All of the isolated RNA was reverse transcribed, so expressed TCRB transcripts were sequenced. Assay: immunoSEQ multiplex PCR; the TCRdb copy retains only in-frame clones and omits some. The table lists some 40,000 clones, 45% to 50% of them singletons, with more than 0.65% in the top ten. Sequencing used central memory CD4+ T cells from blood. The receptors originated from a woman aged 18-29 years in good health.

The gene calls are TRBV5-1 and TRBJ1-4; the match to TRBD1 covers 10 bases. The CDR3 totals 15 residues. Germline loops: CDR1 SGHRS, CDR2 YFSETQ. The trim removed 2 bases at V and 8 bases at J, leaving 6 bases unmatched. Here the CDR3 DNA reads TGCGCCAGCAGCTTTACCGGGACAGGGGCCGAAAAACTGTTTTTT. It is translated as CASSFTGTGAEKLFF.

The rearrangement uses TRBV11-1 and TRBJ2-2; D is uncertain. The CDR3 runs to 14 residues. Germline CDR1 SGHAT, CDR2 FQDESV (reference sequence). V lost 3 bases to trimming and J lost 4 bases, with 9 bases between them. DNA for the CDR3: TGTGCCAGCAGCTTTATAAGGAGCACCGGGGAGCTGTTTTTT. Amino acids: CASSFIRSTGELFF. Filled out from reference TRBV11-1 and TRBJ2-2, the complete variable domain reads EAEVAQSPRYKITEKSQAVAFWCDPISGHATLYWYRQILGQGPELLVQFQDESVVDDSQLPKDRFSAERLKGVDSTLKIQPAELGDSAMYLCASSFIRSTGELFFGEGSRLTVL.

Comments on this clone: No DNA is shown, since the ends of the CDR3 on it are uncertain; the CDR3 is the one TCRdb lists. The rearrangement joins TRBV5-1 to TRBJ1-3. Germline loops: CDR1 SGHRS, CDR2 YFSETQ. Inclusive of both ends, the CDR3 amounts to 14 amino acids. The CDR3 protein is CASSLFFGENTIYF.

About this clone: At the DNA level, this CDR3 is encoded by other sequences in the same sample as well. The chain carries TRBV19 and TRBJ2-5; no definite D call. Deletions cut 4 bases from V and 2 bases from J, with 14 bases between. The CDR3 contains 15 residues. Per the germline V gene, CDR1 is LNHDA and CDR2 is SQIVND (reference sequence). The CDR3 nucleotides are TGTGCCAGTAGTACGCATCACAGTTTTCAAGAGACCCAGTACTTC. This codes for CASSTHHSFQETQYF. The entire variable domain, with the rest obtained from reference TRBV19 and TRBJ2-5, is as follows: DGGITQSPKYLFRKEGQNVTLSCEQNLNHDAMYWYRQDPGQGLRLIYYSQIVNDFQKGDIAEGYSVSREKKESFPLTVTSAQKNPTAFYLCASSTHHSFQETQYFGPGTRLLVL.

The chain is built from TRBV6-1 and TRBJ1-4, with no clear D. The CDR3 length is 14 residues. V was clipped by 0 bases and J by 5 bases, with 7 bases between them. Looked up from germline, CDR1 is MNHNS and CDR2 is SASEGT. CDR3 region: CASSEAWANEKLFF. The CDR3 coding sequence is TGTGCCAGCAGTGAAGCGTGGGCGAATGAAAAACTGTTTTTT.

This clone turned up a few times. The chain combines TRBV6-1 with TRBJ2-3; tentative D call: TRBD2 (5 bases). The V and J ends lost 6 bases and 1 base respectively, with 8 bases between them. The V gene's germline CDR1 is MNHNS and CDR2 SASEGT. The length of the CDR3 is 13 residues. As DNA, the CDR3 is TGTGCCAGCAGGAGGGTACGCACAGATACGCAGTATTTT. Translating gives CASRRVRTDTQYF.

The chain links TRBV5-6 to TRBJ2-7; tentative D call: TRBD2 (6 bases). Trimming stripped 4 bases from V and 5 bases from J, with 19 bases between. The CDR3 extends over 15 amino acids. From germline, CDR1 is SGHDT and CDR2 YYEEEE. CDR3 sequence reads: CASSLLAIRGDEQYF. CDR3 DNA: TGTGCCAGCAGCCTCCTAGCGATTCGCGGTGACGAGCAGTACTTC.

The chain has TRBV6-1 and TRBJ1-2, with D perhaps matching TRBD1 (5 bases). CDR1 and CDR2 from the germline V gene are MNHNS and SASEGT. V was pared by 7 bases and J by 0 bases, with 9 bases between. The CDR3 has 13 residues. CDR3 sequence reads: CASTTGANYGYTF. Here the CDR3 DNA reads TGTGCCAGCACGACGGGGGCTAACTATGGCTACACCTTC.

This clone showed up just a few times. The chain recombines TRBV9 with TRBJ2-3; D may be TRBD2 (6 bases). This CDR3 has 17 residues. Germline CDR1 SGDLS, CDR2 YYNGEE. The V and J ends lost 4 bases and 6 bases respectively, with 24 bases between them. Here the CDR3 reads CASSLEGWGDGEDTQYF. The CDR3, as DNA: TGTGCCAGCAGCCTCGAAGGTTGGGGGGATGGTGAGGATACGCAGTATTTT.

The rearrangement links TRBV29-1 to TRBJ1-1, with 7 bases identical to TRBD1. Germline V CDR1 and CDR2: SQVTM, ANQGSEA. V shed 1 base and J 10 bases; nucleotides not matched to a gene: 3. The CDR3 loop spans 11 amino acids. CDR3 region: CSVEVSGGAFF. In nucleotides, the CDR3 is TGCAGCGTTGAAGTATCAGGGGGAGCTTTCTTT.

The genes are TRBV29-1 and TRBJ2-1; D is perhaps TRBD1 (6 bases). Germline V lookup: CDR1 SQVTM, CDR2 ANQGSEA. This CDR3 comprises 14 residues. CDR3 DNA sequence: TGCAGTTTTAGGCCGGGACAATCCTACAATGAGCAGTTCTTC. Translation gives CSFRPGQSYNEQFF.

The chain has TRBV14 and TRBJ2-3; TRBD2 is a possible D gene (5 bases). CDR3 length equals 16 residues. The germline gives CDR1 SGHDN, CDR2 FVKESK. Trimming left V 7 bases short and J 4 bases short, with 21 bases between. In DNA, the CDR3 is TGTGCCAGCATGAAACGGAGAGGGATGTTGGCAGATACGCAGTATTTT. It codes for CASMKRRGMLADTQYF.

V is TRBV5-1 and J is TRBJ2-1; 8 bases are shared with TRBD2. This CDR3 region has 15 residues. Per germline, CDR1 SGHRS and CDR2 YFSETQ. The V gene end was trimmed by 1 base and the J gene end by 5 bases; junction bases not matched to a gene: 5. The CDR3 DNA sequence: TGCGCCAGCAGCTTGAGAACTAGCGGTAACAATGAGCAGTTCTTC. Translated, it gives CASSLRTSGNNEQFF.

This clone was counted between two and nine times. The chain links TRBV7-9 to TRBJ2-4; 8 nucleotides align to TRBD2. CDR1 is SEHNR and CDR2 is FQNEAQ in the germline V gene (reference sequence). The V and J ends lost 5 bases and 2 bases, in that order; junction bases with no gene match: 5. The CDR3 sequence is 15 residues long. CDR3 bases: TGTGCCAGCAGCCAAACGGGGGGGTCCAAAAACATTCAGTACTTC. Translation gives CASSQTGGSKNIQYF.

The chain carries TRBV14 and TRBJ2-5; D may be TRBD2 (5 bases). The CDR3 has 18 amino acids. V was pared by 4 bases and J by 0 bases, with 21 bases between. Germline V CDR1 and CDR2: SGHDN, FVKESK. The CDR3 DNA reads TGTGCCAGCAGCCCAACGGTGGGTGGAGGACGGAACCAAGAGACCCAGTACTTC. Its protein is CASSPTVGGGRNQETQYF. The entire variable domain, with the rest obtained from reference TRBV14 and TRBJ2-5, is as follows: EAGVTQFPSHSVIEKGQTVTLRCDPISGHDNLYWYRRVMGKEIKFLLHFVKESKQDESGMPNNRFLAERTGGTYSTLKVQPAELEDSGVYFCASSPTVGGGRNQETQYFGPGTRLLVL.

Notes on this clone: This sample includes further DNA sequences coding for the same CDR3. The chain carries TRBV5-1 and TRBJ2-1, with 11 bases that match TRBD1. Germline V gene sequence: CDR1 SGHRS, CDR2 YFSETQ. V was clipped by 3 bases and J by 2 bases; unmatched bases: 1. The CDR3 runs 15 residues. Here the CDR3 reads CASSSGQGAYNEQFF. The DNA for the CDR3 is TGCGCCAGCAGCTCGGGACAGGGGGCCTACAATGAGCAGTTCTTC.

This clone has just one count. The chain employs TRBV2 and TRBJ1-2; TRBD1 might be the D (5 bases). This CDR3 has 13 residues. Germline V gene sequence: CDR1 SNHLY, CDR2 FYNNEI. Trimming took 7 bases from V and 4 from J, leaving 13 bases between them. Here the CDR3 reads CASNEGRGYGYTF. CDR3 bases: TGTGCCAGCAATGAGGGGCGAGGCTATGGCTACACCTTC.

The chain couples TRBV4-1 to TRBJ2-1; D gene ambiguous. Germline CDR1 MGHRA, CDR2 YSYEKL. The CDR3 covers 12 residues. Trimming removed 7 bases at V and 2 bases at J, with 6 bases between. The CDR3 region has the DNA TGCGCCAGCAACAGCCCCTACAATGAGCAGTTCTTC. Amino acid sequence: CASNSPYNEQFF.

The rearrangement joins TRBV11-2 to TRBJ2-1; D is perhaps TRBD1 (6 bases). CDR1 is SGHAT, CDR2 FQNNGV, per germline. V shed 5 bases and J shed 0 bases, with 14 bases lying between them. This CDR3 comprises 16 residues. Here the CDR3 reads CASSVGRGSSYNEQFF. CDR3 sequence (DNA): TGTGCCAGCAGCGTCGGAAGGGGGAGCTCCTACAATGAGCAGTTCTTC.

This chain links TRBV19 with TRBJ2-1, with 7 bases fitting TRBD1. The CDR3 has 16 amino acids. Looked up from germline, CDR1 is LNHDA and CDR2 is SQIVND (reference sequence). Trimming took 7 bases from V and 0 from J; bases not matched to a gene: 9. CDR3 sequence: CASTPQGSSSYNEQFF. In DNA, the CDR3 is TGTGCCAGTACCCCACAGGGGTCTAGCTCCTACAATGAGCAGTTCTTC. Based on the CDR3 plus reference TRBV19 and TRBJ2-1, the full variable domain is DGGITQSPKYLFRKEGQNVTLSCEQNLNHDAMYWYRQDPGQGLRLIYYSQIVNDFQKGDIAEGYSVSREKKESFPLTVTSAQKNPTAFYLCASTPQGSSSYNEQFFGPGTRLTVL.

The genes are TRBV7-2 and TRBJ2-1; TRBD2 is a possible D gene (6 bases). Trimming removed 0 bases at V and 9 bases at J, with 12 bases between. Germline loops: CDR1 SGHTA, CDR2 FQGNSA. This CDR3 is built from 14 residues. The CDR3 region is CASSLASGFSEQFF. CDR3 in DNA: TGTGCCAGCAGCTTAGCTAGCGGATTCAGTGAGCAGTTCTTC.

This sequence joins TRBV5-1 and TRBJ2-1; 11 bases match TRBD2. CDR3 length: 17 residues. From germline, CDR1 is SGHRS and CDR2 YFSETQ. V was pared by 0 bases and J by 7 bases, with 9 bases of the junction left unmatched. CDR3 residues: CASSLDGSGRVGNEQFF. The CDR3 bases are TGCGCCAGCAGCTTGGATGGTAGCGGGAGGGTGGGGAATGAGCAGTTCTTC.

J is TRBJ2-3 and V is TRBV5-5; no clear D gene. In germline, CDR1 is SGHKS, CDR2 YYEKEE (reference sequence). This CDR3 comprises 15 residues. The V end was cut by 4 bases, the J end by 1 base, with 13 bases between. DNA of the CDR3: TGTGCCAGCAGCCTGGAAACCTACGGCACAGATACGCAGTATTTT. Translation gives CASSLETYGTDTQYF.

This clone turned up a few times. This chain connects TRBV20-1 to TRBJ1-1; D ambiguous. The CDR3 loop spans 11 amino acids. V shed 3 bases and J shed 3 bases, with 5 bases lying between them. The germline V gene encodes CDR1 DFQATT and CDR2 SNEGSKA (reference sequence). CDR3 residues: CSARRDTEAFF. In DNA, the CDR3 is TGCAGTGCTAGGCGAGACACTGAAGCTTTCTTT.

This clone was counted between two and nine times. CDR3 sequence (DNA): TGTGCCAGTAGTATCCTCCAGGGAGATACGCAGTATTTT. It codes for CASSILQGDTQYF. V gene TRBV19 combines with J gene TRBJ2-3; perhaps TRBD1 as D (5 bases). The germline V and J ends were trimmed by 3 bases and 5 bases, with 9 bases remaining between them. The CDR3 sequence is 13 residues long. Germline CDR1 LNHDA, CDR2 SQIVND (reference sequence).

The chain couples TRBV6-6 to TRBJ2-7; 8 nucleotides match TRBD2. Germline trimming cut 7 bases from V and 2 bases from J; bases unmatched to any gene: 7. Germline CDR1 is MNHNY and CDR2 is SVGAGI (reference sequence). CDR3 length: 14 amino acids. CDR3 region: CASTPGRVAYEQYF. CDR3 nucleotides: TGTGCCAGCACCCCCGGGAGGGTGGCCTACGAGCAGTACTTC.

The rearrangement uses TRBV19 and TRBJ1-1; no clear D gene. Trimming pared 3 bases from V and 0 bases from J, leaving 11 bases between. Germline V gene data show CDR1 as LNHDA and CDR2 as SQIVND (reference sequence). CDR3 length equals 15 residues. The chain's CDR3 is CASSIQARLNTEAFF. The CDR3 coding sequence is TGTGCCAGTAGTATTCAGGCACGGTTGAACACTGAAGCTTTCTTT.

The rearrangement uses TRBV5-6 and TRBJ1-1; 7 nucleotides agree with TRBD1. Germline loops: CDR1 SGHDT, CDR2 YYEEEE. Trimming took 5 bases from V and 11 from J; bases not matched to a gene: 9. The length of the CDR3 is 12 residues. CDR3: CASSSSRGRAFF. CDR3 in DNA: TGTGCCAGCAGTTCCTCCAGGGGGAGGGCTTTCTTT.

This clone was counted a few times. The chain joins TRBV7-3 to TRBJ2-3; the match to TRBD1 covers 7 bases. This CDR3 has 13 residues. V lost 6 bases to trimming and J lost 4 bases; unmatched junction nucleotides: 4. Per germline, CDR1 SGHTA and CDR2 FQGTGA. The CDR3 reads CASRYTGADTQYF. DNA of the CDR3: TGTGCCAGCAGGTACACAGGGGCAGATACGCAGTATTTT.

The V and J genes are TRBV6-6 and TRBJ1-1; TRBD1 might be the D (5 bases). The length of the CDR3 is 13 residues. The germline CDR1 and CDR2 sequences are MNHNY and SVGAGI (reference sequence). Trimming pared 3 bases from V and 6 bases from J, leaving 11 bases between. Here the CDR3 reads CASSYQGSPEAFF. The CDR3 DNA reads TGTGCCAGCAGTTATCAGGGAAGCCCTGAAGCTTTCTTT.